These T cell receptor beta chains were read from a single sample in a study of shared clonotypes between healthy human individuals. The table came from immunoSEQ multiplex PCR; TCRdb's copy has only in-frame clones and leaves some out. The table records hundreds of thousands of clones, around three quarters of them present only once. Sequencing input: PBMCs. The receptor set was obtained from a woman between 35 and 50 years old in good health. Some clones in this sample may be carry-over from other donors' samples. Each CDR3 is given with its conserved first and last residue. Fields, in order: V gene, CDR3 length, CDR3 protein.

TRBV29-1 | 16 | CSVEFAGTRREETQYF
TRBV30 | 14 | CAWSIQGANQPQHF
TRBV10-3 | 12 | CAISQVKGSYTF
TRBV9 | 13 | CASSLDRNQPQHF
TRBV10-3 | 16 | CAIRTGTSGTTGELFF
TRBV6-5 | 11 | CASSEGNTIYF
TRBV19 | 12 | CASSTLGYEQYF
TRBV2 | 13 | CASSVGITDTQYF
TRBV27 | 15 | CASSLGTSGRVEQFF
TRBV18 | 14 | CASSPETGFYEQYF
TRBV6-5 | 14 | CASSYAAGSETQYF
TRBV6-5 | 14 | CASQDRGRTDTQYF
TRBV20-1 | 10 | CSAADYGYTF
TRBV25-1 | 14 | CASSASRISYEQYF
TRBV28 | 13 | CASSFSHQETQYF
TRBV5-4 | 16 | CASSLGGLAGVDEQFF
TRBV7-6 | 13 | CASSLAPTSEAFF
TRBV14 | 15 | CASSPYRGRGYGYTF
TRBV28 | 13 | CASSLRQPGELFF
TRBV27 | 11 | CASNWRDTQYF
TRBV28 | 13 | CASSNTGYFEAFF
TRBV27 | 17 | CASRLTPGGLHPYEQYF
TRBV7-3 | 15 | CASSLNTEGANVLTF
TRBV30 | 12 | CAWSAGTYEQYF
TRBV6-6 | 14 | CASTPQLSNQPQHF
TRBV11-2 | 13 | CASSLQGWDEQFF
TRBV4-2 | 16 | CASSQGGTANFYGYTF
TRBV10-2 | 16 | CASSESIASGHNEQFF
TRBV7-6 | 12 | CASSFAQRTQYF
TRBV5-1 | 15 | CASSWGQAGEEKLFF
TRBV6-6 | 13 | CASSSYSNTEAFF
TRBV19 | 16 | CASSIPAGSGTDTQYF
TRBV6-6 | 14 | CASSYAAREEKLFF
TRBV19 | 16 | CASSIAGLRNGYEQYF
TRBV10-1 | 13 | CASSPDRAFGYTF
TRBV28 | 15 | CASSPGPALTDTQYF
TRBV14 | 14 | CASSQEAGLGEQYF
TRBV9 | 15 | CASSVGAGNQETQYF
TRBV7-2 | 14 | CASSFGGTYYEQYF
TRBV5-5 | 15 | CASSPAGSLSYEQYF
TRBV5-6 | 16 | CASSLGRREMFYGYTF